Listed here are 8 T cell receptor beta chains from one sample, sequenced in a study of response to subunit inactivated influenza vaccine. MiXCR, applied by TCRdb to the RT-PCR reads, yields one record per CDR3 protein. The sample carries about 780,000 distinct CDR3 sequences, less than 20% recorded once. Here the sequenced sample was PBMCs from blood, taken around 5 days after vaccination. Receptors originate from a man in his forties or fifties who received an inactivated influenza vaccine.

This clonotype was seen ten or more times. CDR3 loop: CASSLQVRTEAFF. DNA of the CDR3: TGTGCCAGCAGTTTGCAGGTGCGCACTGAAGCTTTCTTT. The rearrangement joins TRBV12-3 or TRBV12-4 to TRBJ1-1, with D hard to call. Trimming took 3 bases from V and 4 from J, leaving 9 bases between them. The CDR3 is 13 amino acids.

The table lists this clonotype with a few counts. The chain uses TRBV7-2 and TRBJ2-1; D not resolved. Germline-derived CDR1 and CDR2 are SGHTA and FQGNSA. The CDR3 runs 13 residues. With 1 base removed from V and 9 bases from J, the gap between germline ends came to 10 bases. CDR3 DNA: TGTGCCAGCAGCTTAGAAACGGGTGGTGAGCAGTTCTTC. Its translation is CASSLETGGEQFF.

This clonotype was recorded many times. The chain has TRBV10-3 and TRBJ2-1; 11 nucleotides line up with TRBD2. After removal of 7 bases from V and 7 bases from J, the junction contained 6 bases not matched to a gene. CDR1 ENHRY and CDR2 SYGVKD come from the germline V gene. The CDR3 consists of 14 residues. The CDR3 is CAIKVVAGGNEQFF. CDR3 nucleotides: TGTGCCATCAAGGTGGTAGCGGGAGGGAATGAGCAGTTCTTC.

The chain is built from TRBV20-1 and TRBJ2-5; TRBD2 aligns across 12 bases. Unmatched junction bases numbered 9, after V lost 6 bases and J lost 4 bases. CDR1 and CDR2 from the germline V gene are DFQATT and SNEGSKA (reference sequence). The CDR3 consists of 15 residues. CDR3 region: CSAHGLAGLRETQYF. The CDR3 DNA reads TGCAGTGCCCATGGACTAGCGGGGTTACGAGAGACCCAGTACTTC.

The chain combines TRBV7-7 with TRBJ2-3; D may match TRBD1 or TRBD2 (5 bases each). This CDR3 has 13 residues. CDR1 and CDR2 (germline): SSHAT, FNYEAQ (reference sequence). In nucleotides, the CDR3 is TGTGCTAGCCCCGGGGTGAGGGGAGTTACGCAGTATTTT. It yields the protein CASPGVRGVTQYF.

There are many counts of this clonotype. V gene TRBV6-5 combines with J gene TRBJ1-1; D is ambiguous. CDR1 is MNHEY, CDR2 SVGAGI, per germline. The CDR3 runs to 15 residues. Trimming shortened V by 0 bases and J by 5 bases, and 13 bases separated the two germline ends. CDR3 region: CASSYSIVGRTEAFF. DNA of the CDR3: TGTGCCAGCAGTTACTCGATAGTAGGACGGACTGAAGCTTTCTTT.

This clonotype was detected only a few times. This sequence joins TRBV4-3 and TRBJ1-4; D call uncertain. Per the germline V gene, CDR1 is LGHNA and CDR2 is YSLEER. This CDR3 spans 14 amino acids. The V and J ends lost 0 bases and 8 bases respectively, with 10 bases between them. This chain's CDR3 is CASSQDPRREKLFF. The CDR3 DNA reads TGCGCCAGCAGCCAAGATCCCCGGCGAGAAAAACTGTTTTTT.

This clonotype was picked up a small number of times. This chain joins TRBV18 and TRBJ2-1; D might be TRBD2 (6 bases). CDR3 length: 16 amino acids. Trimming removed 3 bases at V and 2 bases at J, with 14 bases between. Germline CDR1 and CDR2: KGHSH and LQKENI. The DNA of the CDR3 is TGTGCCAGCTCACCGGAGGGGTTTAGGACCTACAATGAGCAGTTCTTC. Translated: CASSPEGFRTYNEQFF.